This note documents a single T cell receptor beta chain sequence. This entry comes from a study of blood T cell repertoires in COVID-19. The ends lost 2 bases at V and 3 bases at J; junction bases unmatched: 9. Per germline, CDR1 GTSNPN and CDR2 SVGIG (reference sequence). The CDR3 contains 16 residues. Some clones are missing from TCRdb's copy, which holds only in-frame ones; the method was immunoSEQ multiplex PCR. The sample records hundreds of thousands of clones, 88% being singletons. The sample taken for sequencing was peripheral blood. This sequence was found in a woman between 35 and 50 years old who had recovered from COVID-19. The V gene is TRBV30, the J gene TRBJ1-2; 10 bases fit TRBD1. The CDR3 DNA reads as TGTGCCTGGAGTTCACCCCCGGGACAGGGGTACTATGGCTACACCTTC. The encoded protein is CAWSSPPGQGYYGYTF.